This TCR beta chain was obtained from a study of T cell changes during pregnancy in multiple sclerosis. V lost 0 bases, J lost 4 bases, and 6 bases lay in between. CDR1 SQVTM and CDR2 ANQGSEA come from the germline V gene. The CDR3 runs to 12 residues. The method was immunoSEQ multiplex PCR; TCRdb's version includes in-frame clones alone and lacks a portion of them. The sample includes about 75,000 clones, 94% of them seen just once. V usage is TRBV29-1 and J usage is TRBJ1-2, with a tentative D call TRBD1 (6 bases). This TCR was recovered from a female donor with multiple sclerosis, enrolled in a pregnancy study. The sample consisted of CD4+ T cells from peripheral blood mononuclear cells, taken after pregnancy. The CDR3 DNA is TGCAGCGTTGAAGAGGACAGCTATGGCTACACCTTC. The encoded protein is CSVEEDSYGYTF. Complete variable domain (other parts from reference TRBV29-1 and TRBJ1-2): SAVISQKPSRDICQRGTSLTIQCQVDSQVTMMFWYRQQPGQSLTLIATANQGSEATYESGFVIDKFPISRPNLTFSTLTVSNMSPEDSSIYLCSVEEDSYGYTFGSGTRLTVV.